This passage covers 10 T cell receptor beta chains from one sample sequenced in a study of T cell responses to AZD1222 COVID-19 vaccine. Some clones are missing from TCRdb's copy, which holds only in-frame ones; the method was immunoSEQ multiplex PCR. In the table there are more than 80,000 clones, more than 75% of which are singletons. The specimen was peripheral blood, collected on day 0 of AZD1222 vaccination. Source of these receptors: an adult in good health.

This clone was detected once. The chain links TRBV5-1 to TRBJ1-1; tentative D call: TRBD1 (6 bases). Trimming shortened V by 5 bases and J by 0 bases, and 14 bases separated the two germline ends. Germline CDR1 SGHRS, CDR2 YFSETQ. The CDR3 consists of 15 residues. The DNA for the CDR3 is TGCGCCAGCAGGCGAGGAGGGGGAATGAACACTGAAGCTTTCTTT. Its protein product is CASRRGGGMNTEAFF. Using reference TRBV5-1 and TRBJ1-1 for the parts outside the CDR3, the full variable domain is KAGVTQTPRYLIKTRGQQVTLSCSPISGHRSVSWYQQTPGQGLQFLFEYFSETQRNKGNFPGRFSGRQFSNSRSEMNVSTLELGDSALYLCASRRGGGMNTEAFFGQGTRLTVV.

This clone was detected once. J is TRBJ1-4 and V is TRBV11-2, with a possible D match to TRBD1 (5 bases). The CDR3 sequence is 13 residues long. The V and J ends lost 3 bases and 7 bases respectively, with 9 bases between them. In germline, CDR1 is SGHAT, CDR2 FQNNGV. This CDR3 reads CASSLGVSEKLFF. The DNA for the CDR3 is TGTGCCAGCAGCTTGGGGGTTTCTGAAAAACTGTTTTTT.

This sequence joins TRBV11-2 and TRBJ1-1, with TRBD1 matching over 10 bases. There are 17 residues in the CDR3. CDR1 is SGHAT, CDR2 FQNNGV, per germline. Trimming cost V 5 bases and J 4 bases; bases outside gene matches: 13. CDR3 nucleotides: TGTGCCAGCAGCACCCGGGGGACAGGGGAATTGGGCACTGAAGCTTTCTTT. This codes for CASSTRGTGELGTEAFF.

The chain uses TRBV5-1 and TRBJ2-3; TRBD2 agrees at 16 bases. J lost 9 bases, V lost 4 bases, and 8 bases had no gene match. Per the germline V gene, CDR1 is SGHRS and CDR2 is YFSETQ. This CDR3 is built from 16 residues. CDR3 protein: CASSVGTSGGASTQYF. CDR3 DNA sequence: TGCGCCAGCAGCGTCGGGACTAGCGGGGGGGCTTCGACGCAGTATTTT.

The V gene is TRBV6-5, the J gene TRBJ1-3; unclear D gene. Germline CDR1 is MNHEY and CDR2 is SVGAGI. The CDR3 runs 13 residues. Trimming removed 6 bases at V and 4 bases at J, with 10 bases between. CDR3 region: CASRLAGGNTIYF. The DNA of the CDR3 is TGTGCCAGCAGATTAGCAGGAGGAAACACCATATATTTT.

The V gene is TRBV30, the J gene TRBJ2-6; the D is unclear. Germline V gene lookup returns CDR1 GTSNPN and CDR2 SVGIG (reference sequence). The V end was cut by 5 bases, the J end by 0 bases, with 11 bases between. This CDR3 has 15 amino acids. The CDR3 DNA reads as TGTGCCTGGGGAACTAAGGGCTCTGGGGCCAACGTCCTGACTTTC. Protein: CAWGTKGSGANVLTF.

The genes are TRBV7-3 and TRBJ2-2; D not certain. Germline V lookup: CDR1 SGHTA, CDR2 FQGTGA. The CDR3 contains 15 residues. The germline V and J ends were trimmed by 0 bases and 7 bases, with 12 bases remaining between them. The CDR3 loop is CASSLTAAFDGELFF. The CDR3 coding sequence is TGTGCCAGCAGCTTAACTGCGGCATTTGACGGGGAGCTGTTTTTT. Looking up the rest from reference TRBV7-3 and TRBJ2-2 gives the full variable domain: GAGVSQTPSNKVTEKGKYVELRCDPISGHTALYWYRQSLGQGPEFLIYFQGTGAADDSGLPNDRFFAVRPEGSVSTLKIQRTERGDSAVYLCASSLTAAFDGELFFGEGSRLTVL.

V is TRBV15 and J is TRBJ2-7, with TRBD1 as a possible D gene (6 bases). V lost 0 bases and J lost 10, with 13 bases in between. The CDR3 runs to 13 residues. CDR1 and CDR2 from the germline V gene are LNHNV and YYDKDF (reference sequence). The CDR3 here is CATSRDRQGLQYF. DNA of the CDR3: TGTGCCACCAGCAGAGATCGGCAGGGGTTACAGTACTTC.

This chain joins TRBV7-9 and TRBJ2-5; 7 bases are a match to TRBD2. The CDR3 loop spans 16 amino acids. Germline values: CDR1 SEHNR, CDR2 FQNEAQ (reference sequence). V dropped 5 bases and J dropped 5; count of bases not matched to a gene: 14. DNA of the CDR3: TGTGCCAGCAGCCCGAATCTCGGGACTATTGCGGAGACCCAGTACTTC. The encoded protein is CASSPNLGTIAETQYF.

The chain couples TRBV6-2 or TRBV6-3 to TRBJ1-1, with D tentatively TRBD1 (6 bases). Germline CDR1 reads MNHEY; CDR2 reads SVGEGT. The CDR3 sequence is 16 residues long. V lost 1 base and J 3 bases, leaving 15 bases between the germline ends. CDR3 amino acids: CASSYLKIEGDTEAFF. CDR3 DNA: TGTGCCAGCAGTTACTTGAAGATTGAGGGGGACACTGAAGCTTTCTTT.